Included here is one T cell receptor beta chain sequence, with context. Its cognate antigen is unknown. This record comes from a study of cytomegalovirus exposure and HLA in healthy donors. Whole-study context: T cells numbering approximately 170 million yielded approximately 100 million unique TCR beta sequences in an earlier analysis. The study, taken as a whole, reports: It was likely that a cluster of highly shared sequence variants was a sequencing artifact.

It was with 60 Vbeta and 13 Jbeta primers that the PCR ran. This table comes from immunoSEQ multiplex PCR, and its TCRdb copy is limited to in-frame clones, with some not included. The sample lists about 97,000 clones; around 60% were seen once. V gave up 3 bases and J gave up 3 bases; unmatched junction bases: 5. The CDR3 loop spans 14 amino acids. Germline CDR1 and CDR2: LNHDA and SQIVND (reference sequence). This chain connects TRBV19 to TRBJ2-7, with 7 bases that match TRBD2. Source material: PBMCs. The sequence derives from a human donor in good health. This CDR3 is CASSMGRGFYEQYF. CDR3 DNA sequence: TGTGCCAGTAGTATGGGGAGGGGATTCTACGAGCAGTACTTC. The full variable domain, with the rest looked up from reference TRBV19 and TRBJ2-7, is DGGITQSPKYLFRKEGQNVTLSCEQNLNHDAMYWYRQDPGQGLRLIYYSQIVNDFQKGDIAEGYSVSREKKESFPLTVTSAQKNPTAFYLCASSMGRGFYEQYFGPGTRLTVT.